These 24 T cell receptor beta chains were all obtained from the same sample, sequenced in a study of T cell responses to AZD1222 COVID-19 vaccine. Here immunoSEQ multiplex PCR was the method, and the copy in TCRdb shows in-frame clones only, minus some. The sample holds about 140,000 clones, 70% to 90% seen once. Sequenced material: peripheral blood, taken on day 0 of AZD1222 vaccination. These receptors came from an adult in good health.

The V gene is TRBV27, the J gene TRBJ2-1; 15 bases align to TRBD2. V lost 4 bases to trimming and J lost 6 bases; unmatched junction nucleotides: 7. CDR1 and CDR2 from the germline V gene are MNHEY and SMNVEV (reference sequence). The length of the CDR3 is 17 residues. CDR3: CASSSRTSGRVPNEQFF. CDR3 sequence (DNA): TGTGCCAGCAGTTCGAGGACTAGCGGGAGGGTGCCCAATGAGCAGTTCTTC.

This clone has just one count. V is TRBV28 and J is TRBJ2-7; D may be TRBD2 (6 bases). Germline V gene sequence: CDR1 MDHEN, CDR2 SYDVKM. The ends were cut back, 8 bases at V and 7 bases at J, with 9 bases in the middle. The CDR3 covers 10 residues. The CDR3 sequence is CASGAGEQYF. In nucleotides, the CDR3 is TGTGCCAGCGGGGCGGGGGAGCAGTACTTC.

This rearrangement joins TRBV3-1 (or the pseudogene TRBV3-2) to TRBJ2-7; D is ambiguous. The germline CDR1 and CDR2 sequences are LGHDT and YNNKEL (reference sequence). The V gene lost 4 bases and the J gene lost 4 bases, with 11 bases spanning the gap. CDR3 size: 13 residues. DNA of the CDR3: TGTGCCAGCAGCCCCCTCGGATCTTACGAGCAGTACTTC. Its protein is CASSPLGSYEQYF.

The chain uses TRBV7-3 and TRBJ2-7; 9 bases line up with TRBD1. This CDR3 has 15 amino acids. In germline, CDR1 is SGHTA, CDR2 FQGTGA. J was trimmed by 6 bases and V by 5 bases; bases with no gene match: 11. This chain's CDR3 is CASSPRTGATSEQYF. CDR3 nucleotides: TGTGCCAGCAGCCCCCGGACAGGGGCGACGAGCGAGCAGTACTTC.

This rearrangement joins TRBV18 to TRBJ2-7, with a weak D call TRBD2 (6 bases). The CDR3 consists of 11 residues. V lost 5 bases to trimming and J lost 7 bases, with 9 bases between them. Looked up from germline, CDR1 is KGHSH and CDR2 is LQKENI. The CDR3 region is CASSSAGEQYF. The CDR3 DNA sequence: TGTGCCAGCTCATCTGCGGGGGAGCAGTACTTC.

The chain links TRBV19 to TRBJ2-6; D is undetermined. Germline V CDR1 and CDR2: LNHDA, SQIVND (reference sequence). The CDR3 is 16 amino acids. The V and J ends lost 3 bases and 1 base respectively, with 10 bases between them. This CDR3 reads CASSINSASGANVLTF. CDR3 nucleotide sequence: TGTGCCAGTAGTATTAATTCGGCTTCTGGGGCCAACGTCCTGACTTTC.

The chain links TRBV2 to TRBJ1-3; maybe TRBD1 (6 bases). Trimming stripped 3 bases from V and 2 bases from J, with 11 bases between. From germline, CDR1 is SNHLY and CDR2 FYNNEI. The length of the CDR3 is 15 residues. In DNA form, the CDR3 reads TGTGCCAGCAGTGACAGGGGAGGACCTGGAAACACCATATATTTT. The encoded protein is CASSDRGGPGNTIYF.

This sequence joins TRBV3-1 (or the pseudogene TRBV3-2) and TRBJ1-1, with 7 bases fitting TRBD1. V shed 3 bases and J 9 bases; nucleotides not matched to a gene: 10. The V gene's germline CDR1 is LGHDT and CDR2 YNNKEL (reference sequence). The CDR3 covers 14 residues. The CDR3 DNA follows: TGTGCCAGCAGCCAGGGCAGGGGGAGGGGGAAAGCTTTCTTT. Its translation is CASSQGRGRGKAFF.

V is TRBV27 and J is TRBJ1-6; perhaps TRBD1 as D (5 bases). The CDR3 contains 13 residues. With 4 bases removed from V and 8 bases from J, the gap between germline ends came to 9 bases. From germline, CDR1 is MNHEY and CDR2 SMNVEV (reference sequence). The CDR3: CASSYGGDSPLHF. Here the CDR3 DNA reads TGTGCCAGCAGTTACGGGGGGGATTCACCCCTCCACTTT.

The chain is built from TRBV19 and TRBJ1-5, with D unresolved. Germline lookup yields CDR1 LNHDA and CDR2 SQIVND (reference sequence). The germline V and J ends were trimmed by 8 bases and 0 bases, with 8 bases remaining between them. The CDR3 has 13 amino acids. The CDR3 here is CASEADSNQPQHF. The CDR3 DNA reads as TGTGCCAGTGAAGCCGATAGCAATCAGCCCCAGCATTTT.

This rearrangement joins TRBV2 to TRBJ1-2, with D possibly TRBD1 on 6 matching bases. The CDR3 consists of 18 residues. The ends were cut back, 2 bases at V and 1 base at J, with 20 bases in the middle. The V gene's germline CDR1 is SNHLY and CDR2 FYNNEI. CDR3 DNA sequence: TGTGCCAGCAGTGAATATGGCGGGGGGGACACTCATAACTATGGCTACACCTTC. Amino acid sequence: CASSEYGGGDTHNYGYTF.

The V gene is TRBV7-9, the J gene TRBJ1-2; perhaps TRBD1 as D (5 bases). Looked up from germline, CDR1 is SEHNR and CDR2 is FQNEAQ (reference sequence). V was shortened by 6 bases and J by 6 bases, with 14 bases between the two germline ends. The CDR3 totals 13 residues. CDR3 sequence reads: CASSLQGMDGYTF. CDR3 bases: TGTGCCAGCAGTCTCCAGGGCATGGATGGCTACACCTTC.

The chain combines TRBV19 with TRBJ2-1; D possibly corresponds to TRBD2 (6 bases). Germline V gene sequence: CDR1 LNHDA, CDR2 SQIVND (reference sequence). Trimming removed 5 bases at V and 8 bases at J, with 13 bases between. The CDR3 totals 13 residues. The DNA for the CDR3 is TGTGCCAGTAGTTGGAGGGATTTCGATGAGCAGTTCTTC. This sequence encodes CASSWRDFDEQFF.

V gene TRBV9 combines with J gene TRBJ2-7; no definite D call. CDR3 length: 13 residues. V was cut by 4 bases and J by 3 bases, with 11 bases left in between. Germline CDR1 is SGDLS and CDR2 is YYNGEE. DNA for the CDR3: TGTGCCAGCAGCCTGACGGGTAACTACGAGCAGTACTTC. This encodes CASSLTGNYEQYF.

The genes are TRBV10-3 and TRBJ2-5; D ambiguous. CDR1 is ENHRY, CDR2 SYGVKD, per germline. The CDR3 length is 14 residues. V was shortened by 0 bases and J by 3 bases, with 8 bases between the two germline ends. CDR3 coding DNA: TGTGCCATCAGTGAGTCGACGAAGGAAGAGACCCAGTACTTC. Amino acids: CAISESTKEETQYF.

J is TRBJ2-3 and V is TRBV4-1; 7 nucleotides match TRBD2. Unmatched junction bases numbered 6, after V lost 3 bases and J lost 0 bases. Germline V gene lookup returns CDR1 MGHRA and CDR2 YSYEKL. The CDR3 totals 16 residues. The CDR3 spells CASSHGLAESTDTQYF. DNA for the CDR3: TGCGCCAGCAGCCATGGGCTAGCGGAGAGCACAGATACGCAGTATTTT.

The V gene is TRBV5-6, the J gene TRBJ1-5; 10 nucleotides match TRBD1. From germline, CDR1 is SGHDT and CDR2 YYEEEE. This CDR3 contains 14 residues. With V trimmed by 4 bases and J by 7 bases, 5 bases remained unmatched. The DNA for the CDR3 is TGTGCCAGCAGCCGCGGACAGGGGGGACAGCCCCAGCATTTT. Its protein product is CASSRGQGGQPQHF. Full variable domain (outside the CDR3, taken from reference TRBV5-6 and TRBJ1-5): DAGVTQSPTHLIKTRGQQVTLRCSPKSGHDTVSWYQQALGQGPQFIFQYYEEEERQRGNFPDRFSGHQFPNYSSELNVNALLLGDSALYLCASSRGQGGQPQHFGDGTRLSIL.

The chain employs TRBV30 and TRBJ1-2; D gene uncertain. Trimming removed 4 bases from V and 5 bases from J, with 17 bases in between. CDR1 and CDR2 (germline): GTSNPN, SVGIG (reference sequence). The CDR3 length is 14 residues. The CDR3 loop is CAWTFKGGRYGYTF. The CDR3 DNA follows: TGTGCCTGGACTTTTAAAGGCGGACGTTATGGCTACACCTTC.

A single count supports this clone. This rearrangement joins TRBV28 to TRBJ1-4, with unresolved D. Germline-derived CDR1 and CDR2 are MDHEN and SYDVKM. With 3 bases removed from V and 2 bases from J, the gap between germline ends came to 10 bases. The CDR3 runs to 15 residues. The CDR3 DNA reads as TGTGCCAGCAGTTTCCGGACTCCTACTAATGAAAAACTGTTTTTT. It codes for CASSFRTPTNEKLFF.

The chain has TRBV4-2 and TRBJ1-2; maybe TRBD1 (5 bases). Germline V lookup: CDR1 LGHNA, CDR2 YNFKEQ. The CDR3 is 16 residues long. Between the trimmed V and J ends, which lost 2 bases and 7 bases, there was a span of 20 bases. This CDR3 is CASSQRGSGGVFGYTF. The CDR3 DNA is TGTGCCAGCAGCCAAAGAGGTTCGGGGGGAGTGTTTGGCTACACCTTC.

The gene calls are TRBV6-4 and TRBJ2-1; the D gene is possibly TRBD2 (5 bases). The CDR3 length is 14 residues. Per germline, CDR1 MRHNA and CDR2 SNTAGT. V lost 2 bases, J lost 6 bases, and 11 bases lay in between. DNA of the CDR3: TGTGCCAGCAGTGACGGGAGAGCTATCAATGAGCAGTTCTTC. Translating it yields CASSDGRAINEQFF.

The V call is TRBV7-9, the J call TRBJ1-5; weak D call: TRBD1 (6 bases). TRBJ2-3 explains the end of the DNA better; the J call may be wrong. Germline V gives CDR1 SEHNR, CDR2 FQNEAQ (reference sequence). The CDR3 is made up of 14 amino acids. CDR3 DNA sequence: TGTGCCAGCAGCTCCGGACAGAGCAATCAGCCCCAGTATTTT. Its translation is CASSSGQSNQPQYF.

J is TRBJ2-7 and V is TRBV19; D not certain. The germline CDR1 and CDR2 sequences are LNHDA and SQIVND (reference sequence). The CDR3 is 13 residues long. V dropped 3 bases and J dropped 7 bases, with 13 bases sitting between them. The CDR3 nucleotides read TGTGCCAGTAGTATTTTTCGGGCCCAGGAGCAGTACTTC. It codes for CASSIFRAQEQYF.

The gene calls are TRBV2 and TRBJ2-2, with 7 nucleotides matching TRBD2. V lost 3 bases to trimming and J lost 4 bases; unmatched junction nucleotides: 5. In germline, CDR1 is SNHLY, CDR2 FYNNEI. This CDR3 contains 15 residues. The CDR3 coding sequence is TGTGCCAGCAGTGAGCGGCTAGCGGCCACCGGGGAGCTGTTTTTT. It encodes CASSERLAATGELFF.